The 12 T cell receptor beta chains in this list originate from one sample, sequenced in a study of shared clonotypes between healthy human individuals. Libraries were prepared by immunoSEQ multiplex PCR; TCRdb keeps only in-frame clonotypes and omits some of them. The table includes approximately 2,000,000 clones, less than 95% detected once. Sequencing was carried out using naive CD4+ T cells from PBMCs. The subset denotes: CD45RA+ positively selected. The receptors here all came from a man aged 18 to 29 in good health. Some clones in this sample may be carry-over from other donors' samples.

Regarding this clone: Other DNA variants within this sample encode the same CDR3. The CDR3 reads CASSSGLDAYEQYF. The CDR3 nucleotides read TGTGCCAGCAGCTCCGGACTGGACGCCTACGAGCAGTACTTC. The V and J genes are TRBV9 and TRBJ2-7, with D tentatively TRBD2 (5 bases). CDR1 and CDR2 (germline): SGDLS, YYNGEE. The CDR3 sequence is 14 residues long. The V and J ends lost 4 bases and 2 bases respectively, with 13 bases between them.

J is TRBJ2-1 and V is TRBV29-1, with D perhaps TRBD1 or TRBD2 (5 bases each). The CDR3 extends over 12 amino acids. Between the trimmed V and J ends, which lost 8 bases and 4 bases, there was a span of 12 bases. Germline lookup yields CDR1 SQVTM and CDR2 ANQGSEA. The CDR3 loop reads CSTGDEYNEQFF. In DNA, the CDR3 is TGCAGCACCGGGGACGAGTACAATGAGCAGTTCTTC.

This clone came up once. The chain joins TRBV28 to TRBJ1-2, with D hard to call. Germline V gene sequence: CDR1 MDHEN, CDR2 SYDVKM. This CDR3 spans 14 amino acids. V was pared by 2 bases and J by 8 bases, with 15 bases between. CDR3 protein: CASSLTAPLFGYTF. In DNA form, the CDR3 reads TGTGCCAGCAGTTTAACCGCTCCCCTATTCGGCTACACCTTC.

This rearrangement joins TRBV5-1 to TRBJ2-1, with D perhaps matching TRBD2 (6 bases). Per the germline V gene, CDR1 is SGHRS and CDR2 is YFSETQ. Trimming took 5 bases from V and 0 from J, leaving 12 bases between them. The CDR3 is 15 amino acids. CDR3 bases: TGCGCCAGCAGGGGGGACGGGAGCTCCTACAATGAGCAGTTCTTC. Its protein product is CASRGDGSSYNEQFF.

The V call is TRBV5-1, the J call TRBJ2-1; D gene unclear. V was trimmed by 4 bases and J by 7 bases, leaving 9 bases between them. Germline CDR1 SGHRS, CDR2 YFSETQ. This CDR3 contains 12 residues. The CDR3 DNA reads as TGCGCCAGCAGCCCACAGTTGAATGAGCAGTTCTTC. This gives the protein CASSPQLNEQFF.

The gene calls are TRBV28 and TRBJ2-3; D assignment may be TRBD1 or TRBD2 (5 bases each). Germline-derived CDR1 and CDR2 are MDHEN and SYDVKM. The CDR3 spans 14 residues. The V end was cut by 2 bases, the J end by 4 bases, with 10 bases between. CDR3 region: CASSLTGTPDTQYF. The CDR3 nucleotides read TGTGCCAGCAGTTTAACGGGGACCCCAGATACGCAGTATTTT.

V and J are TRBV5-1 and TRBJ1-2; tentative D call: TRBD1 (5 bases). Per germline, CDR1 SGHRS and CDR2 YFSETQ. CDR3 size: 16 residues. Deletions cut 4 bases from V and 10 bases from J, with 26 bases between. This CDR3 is CASSRGTPALSGDYTF. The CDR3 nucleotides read TGCGCCAGCAGCCGGGGGACCCCGGCCCTATCAGGTGACTACACCTTC.

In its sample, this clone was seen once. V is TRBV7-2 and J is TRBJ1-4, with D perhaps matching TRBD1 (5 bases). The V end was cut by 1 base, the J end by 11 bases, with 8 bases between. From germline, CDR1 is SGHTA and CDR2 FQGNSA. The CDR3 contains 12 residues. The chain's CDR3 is CASSLDSGKLFF. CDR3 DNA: TGTGCCAGCAGCTTAGATTCAGGGAAACTGTTTTTT.

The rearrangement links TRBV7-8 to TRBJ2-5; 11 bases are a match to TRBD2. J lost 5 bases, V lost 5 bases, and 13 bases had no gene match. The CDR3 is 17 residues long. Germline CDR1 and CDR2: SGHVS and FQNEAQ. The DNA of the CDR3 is TGTGCCAGCAGCCAGGGCCAGACTAGCGGGATTTGGGAGACCCAGTACTTC. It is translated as CASSQGQTSGIWETQYF.

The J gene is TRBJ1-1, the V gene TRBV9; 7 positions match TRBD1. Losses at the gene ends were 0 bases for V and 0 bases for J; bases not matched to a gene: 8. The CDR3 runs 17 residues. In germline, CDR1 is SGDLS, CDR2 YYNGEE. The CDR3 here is CASSVVQGVFMNTEAFF. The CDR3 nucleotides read TGTGCCAGCAGCGTAGTGCAGGGGGTATTCATGAACACTGAAGCTTTCTTT.

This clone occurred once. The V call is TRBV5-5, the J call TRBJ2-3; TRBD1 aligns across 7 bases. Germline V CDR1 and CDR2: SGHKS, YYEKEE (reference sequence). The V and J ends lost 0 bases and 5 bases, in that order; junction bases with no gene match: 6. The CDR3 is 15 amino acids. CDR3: CASSLEGTEGDTQYF. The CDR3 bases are TGTGCCAGCAGCTTGGAGGGGACAGAAGGAGATACGCAGTATTTT.

The CDR3 reads CASSPQGEAGYTF. The CDR3 DNA reads TGTGCCAGCTCACCCCAGGGGGAGGCTGGCTACACCTTC. This sequence joins TRBV18 and TRBJ1-2, with 7 bases identical to TRBD1. With V trimmed by 3 bases and J by 7 bases, 5 bases remained unmatched. Germline V CDR1 and CDR2: KGHSH, LQKENI. The CDR3 runs 13 residues.